This TCR beta chain stems from a study of cytomegalovirus exposure and HLA in healthy donors (dated by TCRdb to about 2017). Regarding the complete study: In an earlier analysis of 587 of the donors, approximately 260 Gb of sequence data and 100 million or so unique TCR beta sequences from about 190 million T cells were reported. An earlier analysis of approximately 580 of the donors used high-throughput TCR beta sequencing to judge whether each TCR beta V gene segment behaved as functional or pseudogenic. The number of donors typed differed by locus, with roughly 620-630 for A, B, C, DRB1 and DQB1, more than 500 for DQA1, nearly 610 for DPA1, and over 400 for DPB1. Class I and class II HLA loci were covered by the typing at four-digit resolution. A later genetic analysis used genome-wide SNP genotypes for about three fifths of the roughly 700 donors, treating that subset as a discovery cohort. Among 398 genotyped donors of the cohort, an average of around 240,000 unique TCR beta nucleotide sequences were sequenced per donor, around a sixth of them non-productive. The study profiled the T cell repertoires of hundreds of subjects by immunosequencing and related them to cytomegalovirus serostatus. Along with the approximately 670-subject first cohort, a separate validation cohort of 120 different subjects was used. All discovery cohort repertoires had been generated using a single sequencing platform. An early release covering roughly 600 HLA-typed donors comprised about 300 gigabases of sequencing data and tens of millions of unique TCR sequences. Alongside the repertoire data, information on donor age, sex, ethnicity and CMV serostatus was compiled. The later analysis used no new phenotypic data to find candidate immune exposures, relying instead on TCR beta sequences and their occurrence across donors. To predict cytomegalovirus infection status, the study brought together high-throughput TCR immunosequencing, statistical association of individual TCRs with disease status, and machine learning. A later analysis re-analyzed previously published TCR beta repertoires from about 730 donors and added high-resolution HLA genotyping to study TCR occurrence patterns. The study was designed to test whether signatures of past pathogen exposure could be identified by cataloging public T cell receptors. Roughly five DR-DQ haplotypes were treated as single units for association and clustering because of strong linkage in the cohort. Of the 300 to 400 genotyped donors, around 81% fell in the genetic ancestry cluster associated with self-reported Caucasian donors.

A note on this clone: Which antigen it targets is not known. Base qualities were left out, and no much larger clone turns up one base away.

The library was built by means of the immunoSEQ multiplex PCR assay. The multiplex PCR relied on a mix of 60 forward primers for TCR Vbeta segments and 13 reverse primers for TCR Jbeta segments. A multiplex PCR assay on genomic DNA amplified the CDR3 region of rearranged TCR beta genes. Amplified TCR beta libraries were sequenced as 87-base-pair reads on the Illumina HiSeq System. On the authors' methods: In a later analysis, about 80 million unique TCR beta chains were counted across the roughly 610 repertoires, and around 10 million of these chains were shared by at least two donors. Raw reads were error-corrected and collapsed into unique sequences by a nearest-neighbor algorithm in which closely related sequences were merged to remove PCR and sequencing errors. CDR3 sequences were aligned to IMGT reference sequences to assign V, D and J gene segments. For a sequence to be retained, a match of at least six nucleotides to both a V gene segment and a J gene segment was required. A rearrangement counted as productive if the CDR3 had no stop codons and remained in frame with V and J, and every other rearrangement counted as non-productive. CDR3 was defined by IMGT convention, running from the second conserved V-encoded cysteine to the conserved J-encoded phenylalanine. The earlier analysis of roughly 590 of the donors excluded sequences that lacked an unambiguous match to a single V gene segment. An earlier analysis of some 500 of the donors classified V segments as functional when productive rearrangements were above 56.7% and as segregating when the standard deviation between donors was above 5%. To diagnose cytomegalovirus status from the catalog of TCR beta chain sequences, a statistical classification framework was built. In a later analysis, TCR nucleotide sequences were compared against IMGT/GENE-DB human TR gene sequences so that V and J genes could be assigned. The TCRdist pipeline was used in a later analysis to assign CDR3 sequences and most-parsimonious VDJ recombination scenarios. In a later analysis, every TCR beta chain was defined by the combination of its CDR3 amino acid sequence and its V-gene family, and reads without a unique V-gene family were dropped. A later analysis removed 500 to 600 highly shared, low-generation-probability nucleotide sequences to deal with suspected cross-contamination and a sequencing artifact. In a later analysis, a clonal expansion index for each public chain was calculated from normalized within-repertoire ranks of inferred template counts. A later analysis computed generation probabilities with a VDJ recombination model fitted to out-of-frame rearrangements, and checked the results against IGoR. Hypergeometric tests were used in a later analysis to score TCR-TCR, TCR-HLA and TCR-CMV co-occurrence, with a repertoire-size bias correction applied to the TCR pairs. False discovery rates were estimated in a later analysis by permuting HLA or CMV assignments 20 times. A later analysis grouped co-occurring TCRs with DBSCAN, adding TCRdist sequence similarity when clustering within HLA-allele-positive subsets. For co-occurrence clustering, repertoires with fewer than 30,000 or more than 120,000 public chains were excluded, along with several repertoires with anomalous nucleotide sharing. TCRdb mirrors the immuneACCESS table, restricted to in-frame sequences. Some clones are absent from its copies; in checked studies, under half trace to an unresolved V gene, and the reason for the others is unknown. Clone size and the V and J calls come from that table; the DNA yielded D and trimming. The table for this sample lists under 200,000 clones; roughly 80% of them were counted only once. Approximately 2.4% of the sample goes to the ten largest clones.

The germline V gene (reference sequence) sets CDR1 to MNHEY and CDR2 to SMNVEV. The CDR3 covers 14 residues, taking in both the cysteine and the phenylalanine. Of the read, only the CDR3 DNA is kept; its 42 bases are in frame from base 1. The germline ends are 12 bases apart after V is trimmed by 5 bases and J by 7 bases. Here is what the overall study found, with its caveats: According to the authors, the approach could potentially be generalized to other disease states and immunological phenotypes. In a later analysis, several top co-occurrence clusters were reported to appear linked to parvovirus B19, influenza, CMV and Epstein-Barr virus. The classifier was reported to diagnose cytomegalovirus status with high specificity and sensitivity in both the original cohort and the validation cohort. A few of the identified cytomegalovirus-associated TCR beta chains were confirmed in vitro to be specific for cytomegalovirus antigens. In an earlier analysis of 500 to 650 of the donors, most TCR beta V segments appeared in productive rearrangements about 90% or about 30% of the time, broadly matching IMGT annotations. Compared with the roughly 670-donor mean, donors in an Asian-associated ancestry cluster had fewer N-insertions in productive TCRs, according to a later genetic analysis. The only immune exposure information available for the cohort was CMV serostatus. A group of highly shared sequence variants was considered likely to be a technical artifact of the sequencing pipeline. In a later genetic analysis, a missense DCLRE1C variant was associated with V-gene and J-gene trimming of TCR beta chains, and the association was replicated in an independent cohort. A later analysis found that HLA-associated TCR beta chains were more clonally expanded and had lower generation probabilities than equally common non-associated chains. According to a later analysis, TCR association rates differed among HLA loci, with DRB1 alleles showing the most associated TCRs and HLA-C alleles showing the fewest. Because the 87-base-pair reads could not distinguish some IMGT-functional V segments, including TRBV6-2 and TRBV6-3, those segments were excluded. In this cohort, only TCR beta chains were sequenced, and detectable features were limited by the absence of alpha or paired-chain data. Roughly uniform sequencing depth across donors was assumed in presence/absence analyses, although this assumption may not hold. Specific HLA alleles were associated with 15,000 to 20,000 TCR beta sequences at a false discovery rate of 0.05 in a later analysis. HLA typing was unavailable for some donors at each locus, so association tests used only the typed subset. Assigning TCR associations to individual alleles was difficult when HLA alleles, especially DR and DQ, strongly co-occurred. Linkage disequilibrium might explain the correlated functional status among segregating V segments, but an unknown experimental factor could not be ruled out. According to a later analysis, most CMV-associated TCR beta chains appeared to be HLA-restricted, and the HLA associations seemed to be driven largely by CMV exposure. Across donors, most TCR sequences were observed very rarely, whereas some public TCRs were present in many individuals. Because counts were too low, approximately 15 rarely observed V segments, including chromosome 9 orphons, were excluded from the earlier analysis of 500 to 700 of the donors. A total of fewer than 200 TCR beta chains were listed by the study as associated with cytomegalovirus. A further reported finding was that TCR beta sequences accurately predicted the HLA-A and HLA-B alleles for most subjects in the first cohort.

The cohort consisted of some 670 healthy bone marrow donors. At the time of sampling, all cohort members were nominally healthy, though unrecorded immune exposures were likely present. The donor was CMV seronegative and belonged to the group of 352 seronegative cohort members. A peripheral blood sample was provided by each donor, and peripheral blood mononuclear cells were used for TCR beta sequencing. Genomic DNA was extracted from the blood cell samples with the Qiagen DNeasy Blood Extraction Kit. The rearrangement joined TRBV27 to TRBJ1-6; TRBD1 is a possible D gene, resting on 5 matching bases. This TCR was sampled from a female donor in good health and CMV-seronegative. The sample was PBMCs. CDR3 sequence: CASSLTGLNSPLHF. The nucleotide sequence is TGTGCCAGCAGTCTAACAGGACTAAATTCACCCCTCCACTTT.